This TCR beta chain was sequenced during a study of T cell responses to AZD1222 COVID-19 vaccine. Study-level results: Researchers report vaccine-associated CD4 TCRs spanning spike, with dominance at 160-218 and 743-854. With two AZD1222 doses given, Spike-specific TCR breadth and depth both rose. Among spike-specific TCRs, nearly half reportedly target unmutated variant regions.

Concerning this clone itself: Its antigen is unknown.

TCRdb keeps only in-frame clones here, not all; method: immunoSEQ multiplex PCR. The repertoire consists of under 100,000 clones, with just over 90% occurring once and the leading ten covering about 7.1%. The V and J ends lost 6 bases and 7 bases, in that order; junction bases with no gene match: 14. This CDR3 spans 15 amino acids. Germline V lookup: CDR1 MDHEN, CDR2 SYDVKM. The clonotype was recovered from an adult in good health. This specimen was peripheral blood, taken on day 0 of MenACWY control vaccination. The rearrangement joins TRBV28 to TRBJ1-1, with TRBD1 identical over 7 bases. The CDR3 reads CASRTGQSGTLEAFF. The CDR3 DNA reads TGTGCCAGCAGGACGGGACAGTCTGGGACACTTGAAGCTTTCTTT.